The 12 T cell receptor beta chains listed next were all sequenced from one sample in a study of shared clonotypes between healthy human individuals. Clones were read by immunoSEQ multiplex PCR, and TCRdb kept only the in-frame ones, dropping some. The data contain 2.3 million or so clones, 80% to 95% of them singletons. The sample consisted of naive CD4+ T cells from PBMCs. Subset described: CD45RA+ positively selected. The receptors shown here come from a man between 18 and 35 years old in good health. Some clones in this sample may be carry-over from other donors' samples.

J is TRBJ2-2 and V is TRBV10-2; perhaps TRBD1 as D (6 bases). CDR1 is WSHSY, CDR2 SAAADI, per germline. The V gene lost 4 bases and the J gene lost 7 bases, with 13 bases spanning the gap. CDR3 size: 14 residues. This chain's CDR3 is CASSGVGAGGELFF. The CDR3 nucleotides read TGCGCCAGCAGTGGGGTGGGGGCAGGCGGGGAGCTGTTTTTT.

V gene TRBV5-1 combines with J gene TRBJ2-5; TRBD1 aligns across 12 bases. In germline, CDR1 is SGHRS, CDR2 YFSETQ. The CDR3 runs 16 residues. Trimming cost V 3 bases and J 2 bases; bases outside gene matches: 5. CDR3 in amino acids: CASSSGQGAGQETQYF. As DNA, the CDR3 is TGCGCCAGCAGCTCGGGACAGGGGGCGGGTCAAGAGACCCAGTACTTC.

This clone showed up just a few times. The DNA of the CDR3 is TGTGCCAGCAGCCGAATCGAAAGCAATCAGCCCCAGCATTTT. Amino acid sequence: CASSRIESNQPQHF. The genes are TRBV7-8 and TRBJ1-5; the D is unclear. The germline V gene encodes CDR1 SGHVS and CDR2 FQNEAQ. V lost 5 bases, J lost 1 base, and 9 bases lay in between. This CDR3 is 14 amino acids long. The full variable domain, its missing parts supplied by reference TRBV7-8 and TRBJ1-5, is GAGVSQSPRYKVAKRGQDVALRCDPISGHVSLFWYQQALGQGPEFLTYFQNEAQLDKSGLPSDRFFAERPEGSVSTLKIQRTQQEDSAVYLCASSRIESNQPQHFGDGTRLSIL.

The chain combines TRBV2 with TRBJ2-5; 7 bases agree with TRBD1. J gave up 5 bases and V 3 bases, and 9 bases lay outside the gene matches. Germline values: CDR1 SNHLY, CDR2 FYNNEI. This CDR3 has 15 residues. CDR3 amino acids: CASSDYRGPRETQYF. The CDR3 nucleotides read TGTGCCAGCAGTGACTACAGGGGACCTCGGGAGACCCAGTACTTC.

As concerns this clone: This specimen includes other DNA sequences encoding the same CDR3. The chain employs TRBV28 and TRBJ2-3, with 10 bases aligning to TRBD2. Germline-derived CDR1 and CDR2 are MDHEN and SYDVKM. The V gene end was trimmed by 9 bases and the J gene end by 4 bases; junction bases not matched to a gene: 10. This CDR3 spans 15 amino acids. The CDR3 DNA follows: TGTGCCAGTAGCCCGGTGGGACTAGCGTCAGATACGCAGTATTTT. Its protein is CASSPVGLASDTQYF.

The rearrangement links TRBV7-3 to TRBJ2-6; D perhaps matches TRBD2 (6 bases). The CDR3 loop spans 16 amino acids. Germline-derived CDR1 and CDR2 are SGHTA and FQGTGA. With 3 bases removed from V and 4 bases from J, the gap between germline ends came to 13 bases. CDR3 loop: CASSFGGTAGANVLTF. The CDR3 coding sequence is TGTGCCAGCAGCTTTGGGGGGACTGCAGGGGCCAACGTCCTGACTTTC.

V is TRBV18 and J is TRBJ1-2; 7 nucleotides match TRBD1. In germline, CDR1 is KGHSH, CDR2 LQKENI. With 5 bases clipped from V and 0 bases from J, the junction kept 6 bases outside the gene matches. CDR3 length: 15 amino acids. The CDR3 nucleotides read TGTGCCAGCTCAGAAATGACAGGGCCTAACTATGGCTACACCTTC. Its protein is CASSEMTGPNYGYTF.

This clone was recorded once. This chain uses TRBV30 with TRBJ2-7; 14 bases fit TRBD2. J gave up 2 bases and V 0 bases, and 3 bases lay outside the gene matches. Germline V gene lookup returns CDR1 GTSNPN and CDR2 SVGIG (reference sequence). CDR3 length: 16 amino acids. In DNA form, the CDR3 reads TGTGCCTGGAGTGTGACTAGCGGGAGGGTTACCTACGAGCAGTACTTC. Translation gives CAWSVTSGRVTYEQYF.

This clone was found a few times. The chain couples TRBV13 to TRBJ1-1; no reliable D call. This CDR3 comprises 16 residues. Germline CDR1 and CDR2: PRHDT and FYEKMQ (reference sequence). V lost 4 bases to trimming and J lost 1 base, with 16 bases between them. CDR3 loop: CASSSPLRSANTEAFF. CDR3 bases: TGTGCCAGCAGCTCCCCCTTGCGGTCAGCGAACACTGAAGCTTTCTTT.

In nucleotides, the CDR3 is TGTGCCAGCAGTCCTTTGGGGGAATTCTATGGCTACACCTTC. Its protein product is CASSPLGEFYGYTF. The chain carries TRBV27 and TRBJ1-2; D perhaps matches TRBD1 (5 bases). This CDR3 has 14 amino acids. V was cut by 5 bases and J by 4 bases, with 14 bases left in between. The V gene's germline CDR1 is MNHEY and CDR2 SMNVEV (reference sequence).

The V call is TRBV27, the J call TRBJ2-7; D perhaps matches TRBD1 (6 bases). This CDR3 contains 13 residues. The germline V gene has CDR1 MNHEY and CDR2 SMNVEV (reference sequence). The V and J ends lost 1 base and 4 bases respectively, with 8 bases between them. This chain's CDR3 is CASSLWGPYEQYF. The CDR3 nucleotides are TGTGCCAGCAGTTTATGGGGGCCGTACGAGCAGTACTTC.

The CDR3 region is CASSQTSGSTDTQYF. The CDR3 DNA reads TGTGCCAGCAGTCAAACTAGCGGGAGCACAGATACGCAGTATTTT. The gene calls are TRBV7-9 and TRBJ2-3; 9 nucleotides match TRBD2. V trimming: 6 bases; J trimming: 0 bases; junction bases outside the gene matches: 4. The CDR3 has 15 amino acids. CDR1 and CDR2 (germline): SEHNR, FQNEAQ (reference sequence).